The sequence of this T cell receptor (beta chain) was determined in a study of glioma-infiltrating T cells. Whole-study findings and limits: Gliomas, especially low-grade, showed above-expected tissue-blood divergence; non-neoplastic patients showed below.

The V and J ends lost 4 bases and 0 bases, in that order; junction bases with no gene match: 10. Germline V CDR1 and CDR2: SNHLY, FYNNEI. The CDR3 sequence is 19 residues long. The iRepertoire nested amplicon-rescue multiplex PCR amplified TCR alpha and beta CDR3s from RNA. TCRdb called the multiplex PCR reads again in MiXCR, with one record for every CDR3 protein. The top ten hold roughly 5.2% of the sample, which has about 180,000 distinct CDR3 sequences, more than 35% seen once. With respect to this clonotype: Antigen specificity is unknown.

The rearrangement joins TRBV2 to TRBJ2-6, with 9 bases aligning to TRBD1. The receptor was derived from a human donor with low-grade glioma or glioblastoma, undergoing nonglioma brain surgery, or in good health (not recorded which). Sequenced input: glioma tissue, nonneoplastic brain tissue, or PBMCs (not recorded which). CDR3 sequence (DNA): TGTGCCAGCAGTGGGGGACAGGGCCTTAAGAGCTCTGGGGCCAACGTCCTGACTTTC. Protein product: CASSGGQGLKSSGANVLTF.